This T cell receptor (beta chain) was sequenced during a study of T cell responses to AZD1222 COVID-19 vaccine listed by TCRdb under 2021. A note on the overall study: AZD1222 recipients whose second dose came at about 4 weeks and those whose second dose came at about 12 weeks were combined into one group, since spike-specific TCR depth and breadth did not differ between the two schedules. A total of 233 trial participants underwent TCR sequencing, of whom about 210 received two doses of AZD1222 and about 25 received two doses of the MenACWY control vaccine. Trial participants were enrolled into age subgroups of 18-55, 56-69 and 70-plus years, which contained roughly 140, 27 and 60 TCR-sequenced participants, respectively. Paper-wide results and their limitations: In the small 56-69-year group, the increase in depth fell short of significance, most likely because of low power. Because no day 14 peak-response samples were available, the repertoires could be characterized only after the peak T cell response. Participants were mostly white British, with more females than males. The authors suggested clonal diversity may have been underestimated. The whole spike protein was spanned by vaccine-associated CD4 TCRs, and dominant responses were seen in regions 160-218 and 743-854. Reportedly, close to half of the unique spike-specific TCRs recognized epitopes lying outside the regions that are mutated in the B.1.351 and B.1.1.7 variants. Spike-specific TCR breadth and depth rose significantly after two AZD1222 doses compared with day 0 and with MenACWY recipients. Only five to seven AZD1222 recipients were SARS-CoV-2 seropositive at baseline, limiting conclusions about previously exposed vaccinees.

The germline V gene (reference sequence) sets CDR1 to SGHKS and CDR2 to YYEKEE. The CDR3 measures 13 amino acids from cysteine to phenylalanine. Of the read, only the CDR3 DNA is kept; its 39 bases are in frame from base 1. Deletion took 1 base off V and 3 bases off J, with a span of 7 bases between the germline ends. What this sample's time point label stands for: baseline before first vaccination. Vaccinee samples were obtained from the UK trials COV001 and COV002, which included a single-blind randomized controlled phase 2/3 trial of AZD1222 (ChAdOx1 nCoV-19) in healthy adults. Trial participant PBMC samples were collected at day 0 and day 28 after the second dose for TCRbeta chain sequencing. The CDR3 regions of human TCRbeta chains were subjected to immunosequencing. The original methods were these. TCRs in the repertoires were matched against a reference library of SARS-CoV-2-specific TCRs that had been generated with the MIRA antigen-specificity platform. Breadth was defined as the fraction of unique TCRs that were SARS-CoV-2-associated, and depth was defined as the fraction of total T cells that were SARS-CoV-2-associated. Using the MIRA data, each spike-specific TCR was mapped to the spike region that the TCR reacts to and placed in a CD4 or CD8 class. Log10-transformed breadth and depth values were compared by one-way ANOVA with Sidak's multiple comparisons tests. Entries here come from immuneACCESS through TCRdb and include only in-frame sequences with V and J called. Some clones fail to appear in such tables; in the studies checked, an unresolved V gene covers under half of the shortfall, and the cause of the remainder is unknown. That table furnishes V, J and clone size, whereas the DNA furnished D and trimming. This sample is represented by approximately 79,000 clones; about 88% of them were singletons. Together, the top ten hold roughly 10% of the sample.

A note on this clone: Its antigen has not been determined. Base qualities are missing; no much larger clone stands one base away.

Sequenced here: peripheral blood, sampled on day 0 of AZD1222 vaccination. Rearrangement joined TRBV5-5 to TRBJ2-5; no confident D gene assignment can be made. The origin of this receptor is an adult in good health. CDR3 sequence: CASSLRVEETQYF. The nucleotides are TGTGCCAGCAGCTTGAGGGTTGAAGAGACCCAGTACTTC.